These 29 T cell receptor beta chains came from one sample sequenced in a study of spatial heterogeneity in lung cancer. Time point indicated: blood at routine non-recurrence follow-up after resection. Via MiXCR, TCRdb re-called the 5' RACE reads, giving one row per CDR3 protein. The sample includes 23,000 or so distinct CDR3 sequences, 9% to 10% of them seen just once. The sequencing used PBMCs, collected at follow-up. Receptor source: a male donor with early-stage non-small cell lung cancer.

This chain uses TRBV29-1 with TRBJ1-3; D gene uncertain. V lost 1 base, J lost 5 bases, and 12 bases lay in between. The CDR3 runs 14 residues. Germline lookup yields CDR1 SQVTM and CDR2 ANQGSEA. This CDR3 is CSVEVSPSRNTIYF. The CDR3 nucleotides are TGCAGCGTTGAAGTTAGTCCTTCAAGAAACACCATATATTTT. The full variable domain, rest sourced from reference TRBV29-1 and TRBJ1-3, is SAVISQKPSRDICQRGTSLTIQCQVDSQVTMMFWYRQQPGQSLTLIATANQGSEATYESGFVIDKFPISRPNLTFSTLTVSNMSPEDSSIYLCSVEVSPSRNTIYFGEGSWLTVV.

The V gene is TRBV30, the J gene TRBJ1-5; 7 positions agree with TRBD1. V trimming: 5 bases; J trimming: 7 bases; junction bases outside the gene matches: 8. The CDR3 has 13 amino acids. The V gene's germline CDR1 is GTSNPN and CDR2 SVGIG (reference sequence). CDR3 nucleotides: TGTGCCTGGGCCCAGGGGGATCGCCAGCCCCAGCATTTT. It yields the protein CAWAQGDRQPQHF.

As for this clonotype: This clone may be a read error of a much larger clone one base away. The chain employs TRBV29-1 and TRBJ1-2, with no clear D. Germline CDR1 reads SQVTM; CDR2 reads ANQGSEA. Deletions cut 0 bases from V and 12 bases from J, with 14 bases between. The CDR3 contains 12 residues. In DNA form, the CDR3 reads TGCAGCGTTGAAGATTTCCCGAGAGGCCACACCTTC. Translation gives CSVEDFPRGHTF. The entire variable domain, with the rest obtained from reference TRBV29-1 and TRBJ1-2, is as follows: SAVISQKPSRDICQRGTSLTIQCQVDSQVTMMFWYRQQPGQSLTLIATANQGSEATYESGFVIDKFPISRPNLTFSTLTVSNMSPEDSSIYLCSVEDFPRGHTFGSGTRLTVV.

This rearrangement joins TRBV7-2 to TRBJ2-5; the D is unclear. CDR3 size: 13 residues. Germline CDR1 SGHTA, CDR2 FQGNSA. V gave up 4 bases and J gave up 2 bases, with 8 bases separating them. CDR3 nucleotides: TGTGCCAGCAGCTACGGAGCTCAAGAGACCCAGTACTTC. Translated: CASSYGAQETQYF.

This clonotype has a single count. This chain uses TRBV20-1 with TRBJ2-3; 7 nucleotides agree with TRBD2. The CDR3 runs 15 residues. Germline CDR1 and CDR2: DFQATT and SNEGSKA (reference sequence). V shed 6 bases, J shed 4 bases, and the junction held 13 bases outside the gene matches. The CDR3 DNA reads as TGCAGTGCGGAAGACCGATTGGGGGGGGCAGATACGCAGTATTTT. This codes for CSAEDRLGGADTQYF.

The J gene is TRBJ2-1, the V gene TRBV6-5; D gene uncertain. This CDR3 spans 14 amino acids. The V and J ends lost 8 bases and 12 bases respectively, with 23 bases between them. Germline V gives CDR1 MNHEY, CDR2 SVGAGI. This chain's CDR3 is CASRPPGRTIGQFF. The CDR3 nucleotides read TGTGCCAGCCGCCCCCCCGGGCGGACCATAGGGCAGTTCTTC.

The table lists this clonotype with many counts. This sequence joins TRBV3-1 and TRBJ1-2; D is unclear. CDR1 LGHDT and CDR2 YNNKEL come from the germline V gene (reference sequence). V was shortened by 1 base and J by 8 bases, with 14 bases between the two germline ends. This CDR3 region has 14 residues. The CDR3 loop is CASSQGGRVGGYTF. DNA of the CDR3: TGTGCCAGCAGCCAAGGCGGGAGGGTAGGCGGCTACACCTTC.

V usage is TRBV6-5 and J usage is TRBJ2-2, with a tentative D call TRBD2 (5 bases). Trimming took off 6 bases at V and 6 bases at J, with 14 bases between the two ends. The germline CDR1 and CDR2 sequences are MNHEY and SVGAGI. This CDR3 region has 14 residues. The CDR3 reads CASRSEGIAGELFF. The CDR3 DNA sequence: TGTGCCAGCAGAAGTGAGGGAATCGCCGGGGAGCTGTTTTTT.

The genes are TRBV27 and TRBJ2-3; 9 nucleotides line up with TRBD1. This CDR3 comprises 14 residues. Germline CDR1 reads MNHEY; CDR2 reads SMNVEV (reference sequence). J gave up 1 base and V 4 bases, and 0 bases lay outside the gene matches. Written as DNA, the CDR3 is TGTGCCAGCAGTTGGGACAGGGGCACAGATACGCAGTATTTT. Translating gives CASSWDRGTDTQYF.

This clonotype was recorded at least ten times. The V and J genes are TRBV6-4 and TRBJ1-2, with a possible D match to TRBD1 (5 bases). Trimming took 3 bases from V and 12 from J, leaving 8 bases between them. The germline V gene has CDR1 MRHNA and CDR2 SNTAGT. The CDR3 is 10 residues long. CDR3 amino acids: CASSDRGNTF. DNA of the CDR3: TGTGCCAGCAGTGATCGGGGGAACACCTTC.

This clonotype was counted ten times or more. The V call is TRBV20-1, the J call TRBJ2-3; 7 nucleotides align to TRBD2. Losses at the gene ends were 6 bases for V and 2 bases for J; bases not matched to a gene: 11. This CDR3 has 15 residues. Germline V gives CDR1 DFQATT, CDR2 SNEGSKA (reference sequence). DNA for the CDR3: TGCAGTGCGCGACTTCTAGCGGACGACACAGATACGCAGTATTTT. As protein: CSARLLADDTDTQYF.

This clonotype showed up many times. V gene TRBV9 combines with J gene TRBJ2-7; 9 positions agree with TRBD1. Germline values: CDR1 SGDLS, CDR2 YYNGEE. The CDR3 runs to 14 residues. Trimming cost V 3 bases and J 6 bases; bases outside gene matches: 7. Written as DNA, the CDR3 is TGTGCCAGCAGCGCCTCACAGGGGGCAAGCGAGCAGTACTTC. It is translated as CASSASQGASEQYF.

This clonotype turned up a few times. The chain has TRBV20-1 and TRBJ1-5; TRBD1 might be the D (6 bases). V dropped 3 bases and J dropped 7 bases, with 19 bases sitting between them. The CDR3 runs to 15 residues. CDR1 is DFQATT, CDR2 SNEGSKA, per germline (reference sequence). The CDR3 here is CSARLLQGERQPQHF. The CDR3 DNA follows: TGCAGTGCTAGGTTACTACAGGGCGAACGGCAGCCCCAGCATTTT.

This clonotype counts as medium-sized. This sequence joins TRBV10-2 and TRBJ2-1, with TRBD2 matching over 15 bases. The germline V gene has CDR1 WSHSY and CDR2 SAAADI. This CDR3 has 15 residues. V lost 8 bases to trimming and J lost 7 bases; unmatched junction nucleotides: 6. The CDR3 loop is CASEGTSGGINEQFF. The CDR3 nucleotides read TGCGCCAGCGAAGGGACTAGCGGGGGGATAAATGAGCAGTTCTTC.

The rearrangement joins TRBV5-5 to TRBJ2-3, with a possible D match to TRBD1 (6 bases). CDR3 length: 16 amino acids. Germline CDR1 and CDR2: SGHKS and YYEKEE (reference sequence). The V end lost 0 bases, the J end lost 3 bases, and 14 bases lay between the germline ends. The CDR3 DNA follows: TGTGCCAGCAGCTTGGCCGGTTGGGGGCAAACAGATACGCAGTATTTT. Translated, it gives CASSLAGWGQTDTQYF.

The chain recombines TRBV20-1 with TRBJ2-5, with TRBD2 as a possible D gene (6 bases). Germline-derived CDR1 and CDR2 are DFQATT and SNEGSKA (reference sequence). This CDR3 spans 12 amino acids. V was clipped by 8 bases and J by 5 bases, with 15 bases between them. The CDR3 sequence is CSSKTRAETQYF. The CDR3 bases are TGCAGTTCAAAGACTAGAGCTGAGACCCAGTACTTC.

This clonotype was seen more than once but under ten times. V gene TRBV6-2 or TRBV6-3 combines with J gene TRBJ2-7, with a weak D call TRBD2 (5 bases). CDR3 length: 14 residues. Germline CDR1 and CDR2: MNHEY and SVGEGT. Between the trimmed V and J ends, which lost 0 bases and 6 bases, there was a span of 12 bases. The CDR3 DNA follows: TGTGCCAGCAGTTACTCGAGTCAGAGCGGCGAGCAGTACTTC. Residues: CASSYSSQSGEQYF.

This clonotype was counted a few times. V and J are TRBV12-3 or TRBV12-4 and TRBJ2-2; D may match TRBD1 or TRBD2 (6 bases each). The CDR3 consists of 12 residues. Trimming removed 10 bases at V and 6 bases at J, with 12 bases between. The chain's CDR3 is CAIRGRAGELFF. CDR3 nucleotides: TGTGCCATCCGGGGGCGGGCCGGGGAGCTGTTTTTT.

The chain recombines TRBV28 with TRBJ2-1; the D gene is possibly TRBD2 (5 bases). Germline assignment: CDR1 MDHEN and CDR2 SYDVKM. The V end lost 6 bases, the J end lost 0 bases, and 9 bases lay between the germline ends. CDR3 length: 14 residues. CDR3 sequence reads: CASRSGSSYNEQFF. The DNA for the CDR3 is TGTGCCAGCAGATCGGGGAGCTCCTACAATGAGCAGTTCTTC. The full variable domain, with the rest looked up from reference TRBV28 and TRBJ2-1, is DVKVTQSSRYLVKRTGEKVFLECVQDMDHENMFWYRQDPGLGLRLIYFSYDVKMKEKGDIPEGYSVSREKKERFSLILESASTNQTSMYLCASRSGSSYNEQFFGPGTRLTVL.

Note on this clonotype: This CDR3 fails to terminate in the conserved phenylalanine or tryptophan, so it likely reflects a read error. This chain connects TRBV5-6 to TRBJ1-2; TRBD1 might be the D (5 bases). Germline lookup yields CDR1 SGHDT and CDR2 YYEEEE. V lost 2 bases, J lost 4 bases, and 12 bases lay in between. The CDR3 spans 14 residues. In nucleotides, the CDR3 is TGTGCCAGCAGCTTACTCGACAGCTCCTATGGCTACACCATC. Protein: CASSLLDSSYGYTI.

This clonotype was counted many times. The V gene is TRBV7-9, the J gene TRBJ2-4; TRBD2 agrees at 8 bases. J lost 2 bases, V lost 5 bases, and 11 bases had no gene match. This CDR3 comprises 17 residues. Per the germline V gene, CDR1 is SEHNR and CDR2 is FQNEAQ (reference sequence). CDR3 in amino acids: CASSPISGGLSKNIQYF. The CDR3 DNA follows: TGTGCCAGCAGCCCCATCAGCGGGGGATTGTCCAAAAACATTCAGTACTTC.

V usage is TRBV18 and J usage is TRBJ2-7, with 7 bases fitting TRBD1. Germline CDR1 reads KGHSH; CDR2 reads LQKENI. The trim removed 6 bases at V and 3 bases at J, leaving 8 bases unmatched. The CDR3 is 14 residues long. The CDR3 bases are TGTGCCAGCTCCCCAACAGGGGACCACTACGAGCAGTACTTC. Residues: CASSPTGDHYEQYF. Together with reference TRBV18 and TRBJ2-7, the CDR3 gives the full variable domain: NAGVMQNPRHLVRRRGQEARLRCSPMKGHSHVYWYRQLPEEGLKFMVYLQKENIIDESGMPKERFSAEFPKEGPSILRIQQVVRGDSAAYFCASSPTGDHYEQYFGPGTRLTVT.

This clonotype was picked up many times. CDR3 sequence: CASGTLPPGSGANVLTF. The DNA for the CDR3 is TGCGCCAGCGGTACTTTGCCTCCAGGGTCCGGGGCCAACGTCCTGACTTTC. The rearrangement links TRBV5-1 to TRBJ2-6; a weak D match, TRBD1 (5 bases). Trimming removed 7 bases at V and 4 bases at J, with 21 bases between. CDR3 length equals 17 residues. The germline CDR1 and CDR2 sequences are SGHRS and YFSETQ.

This clonotype appeared a few times. The chain uses TRBV4-3 and TRBJ2-7; tentative D call: TRBD2 (5 bases). V was trimmed by 1 base and J by 2 bases, leaving 12 bases between them. This CDR3 comprises 15 residues. Germline V CDR1 and CDR2: LGHNA, YSLEER. CDR3 amino acids: CASSQGPGSTYEQYF. The DNA for the CDR3 is TGCGCCAGCAGCCAAGGACCGGGGTCCACCTACGAGCAGTACTTC.

The chain couples TRBV28 to TRBJ1-3; tentatively, D is TRBD1 (6 bases). Germline V gene data show CDR1 as MDHEN and CDR2 as SYDVKM. The CDR3 has 13 amino acids. Trimming shortened V by 7 bases and J by 8 bases, and 15 bases separated the two germline ends. In nucleotides, the CDR3 is TGTGCCAGCAACTCGCAGGGGCGCCACACCATATATTTT. Translating it yields CASNSQGRHTIYF.

In the case of this clonotype: This may stem from a read error, because a much larger clone lies one nucleotide away. CDR3 DNA: TGTGCCAGCAGCCCGGACGTCACTGAAGCTTACTTT. Protein sequence: CASSPDVTEAYF. The V gene is TRBV7-2, the J gene TRBJ1-1; D gene ambiguous. The germline gives CDR1 SGHTA, CDR2 FQGNSA. The CDR3 contains 12 residues. The full variable domain, its missing parts supplied by reference TRBV7-2 and TRBJ1-1, is GAGVSQSPSNKVTEKGKDVELRCDPISGHTALYWYRQSLGQGLEFLIYFQGNSAPDKSGLPSDRFSAERTGGSVSTLTIQRTQQEDSAVYLCASSPDVTEAYFGQGTRLTVV.

This clonotype appeared many times. For the CDR3, the DNA is TGTGCCAGCCATTCAGGGAGCACAGATACGCAGTATTTT. Translation: CASHSGSTDTQYF. V usage is TRBV7-9 and J usage is TRBJ2-3, with a possible D match to TRBD1 (5 bases). V lost 8 bases, J lost 0 bases, and 9 bases lay in between. This CDR3 spans 13 amino acids. Germline V lookup: CDR1 SEHNR, CDR2 FQNEAQ (reference sequence).

This clonotype was seen many times. The CDR3 coding sequence is TGTGCCAGCAGATGGACAGGGGGCTCCAATGAGCAGTTCTTC. This codes for CASRWTGGSNEQFF. The genes are TRBV7-9 and TRBJ2-1; TRBD1 aligns across 11 bases. This CDR3 is built from 14 residues. Unmatched junction bases numbered 4, after V lost 6 bases and J lost 6 bases. Germline V lookup: CDR1 SEHNR, CDR2 FQNEAQ (reference sequence).

The sample holds many counts of this clonotype. An end of the junction differs from the germline gene, which may be a read error. The gene calls are TRBV4-1 and TRBJ2-7, with D possibly being TRBD1 (6 bases). Germline assignment: CDR1 MGHRA and CDR2 YSYEKL. The CDR3 consists of 12 residues. The CDR3 protein is CASSQDSYEQYF. CDR3 coding DNA: TGTGCCAGCAGCCAGGACAGTTACGAGCAGTACTTC.